This T cell receptor beta chain came from a study of tumor and adjacent non-tumor tissue in lung cancer. The junction had 3 bases not matched to a gene; V was cut back by 6 bases and J by 1 base. The CDR3 is made up of 15 amino acids. Germline assignment: CDR1 MNHEY and CDR2 SVGAGI. The library came from three nested PCR rounds adapted from ARM-PCR protocols. TCRdb ran MiXCR on the multiplex PCR reads and lists one entry per CDR3 protein. The sample contains 100,000 to 150,000 distinct CDR3 sequences, approximately 66% of which appear only once. This sample's RNA came from whole unsorted tissue. Sequencing was performed on lung tumor tissue. This sequence joins TRBV6-5 and TRBJ2-1, with 10 bases aligning to TRBD2. This clonotype was obtained from a man aged 25-40 years with non-small cell lung cancer. The CDR3 loop reads CASRLLAGSYNEQFF. The DNA of the CDR3 is TGTGCCAGCAGATTACTAGCGGGGTCCTACAATGAGCAGTTCTTC.